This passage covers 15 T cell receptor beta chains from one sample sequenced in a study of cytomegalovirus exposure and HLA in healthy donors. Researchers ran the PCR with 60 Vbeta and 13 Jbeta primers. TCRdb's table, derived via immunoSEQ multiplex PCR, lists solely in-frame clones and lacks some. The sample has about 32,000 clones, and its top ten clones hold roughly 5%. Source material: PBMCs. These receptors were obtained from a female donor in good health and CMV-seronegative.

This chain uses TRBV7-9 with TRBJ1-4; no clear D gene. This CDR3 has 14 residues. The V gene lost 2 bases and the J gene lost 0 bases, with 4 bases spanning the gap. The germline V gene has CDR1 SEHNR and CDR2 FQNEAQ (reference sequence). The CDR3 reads CASSLLATNEKLFF. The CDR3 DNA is TGTGCCAGCAGCTTACTTGCAACTAATGAAAAACTGTTTTTT.

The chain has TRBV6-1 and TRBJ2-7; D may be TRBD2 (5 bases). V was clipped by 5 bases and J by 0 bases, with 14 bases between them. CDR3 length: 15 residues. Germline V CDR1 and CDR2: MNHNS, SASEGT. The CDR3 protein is CASSIEGGSSYEQYF. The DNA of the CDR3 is TGTGCCAGCAGTATCGAGGGTGGGAGCTCCTACGAGCAGTACTTC.

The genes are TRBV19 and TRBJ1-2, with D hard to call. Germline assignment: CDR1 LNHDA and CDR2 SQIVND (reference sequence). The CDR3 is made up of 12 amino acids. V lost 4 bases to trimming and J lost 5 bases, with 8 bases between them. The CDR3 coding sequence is TGTGCCAGTAGTAGTAGCTATTATGGCTACACCTTC. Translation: CASSSSYYGYTF.

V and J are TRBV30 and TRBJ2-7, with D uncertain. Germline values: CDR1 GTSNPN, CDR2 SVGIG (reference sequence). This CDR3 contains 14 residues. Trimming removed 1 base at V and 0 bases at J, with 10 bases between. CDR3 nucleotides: TGTGCCTGGAGTGCGTCAGATATCTCCTACGAGCAGTACTTC. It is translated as CAWSASDISYEQYF.

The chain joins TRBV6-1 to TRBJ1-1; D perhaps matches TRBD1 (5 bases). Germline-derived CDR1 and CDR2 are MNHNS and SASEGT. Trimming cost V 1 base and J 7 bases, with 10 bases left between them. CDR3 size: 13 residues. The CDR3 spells CASSEDGANEAFF. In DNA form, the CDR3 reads TGTGCCAGCAGTGAAGATGGGGCGAATGAAGCTTTCTTT.

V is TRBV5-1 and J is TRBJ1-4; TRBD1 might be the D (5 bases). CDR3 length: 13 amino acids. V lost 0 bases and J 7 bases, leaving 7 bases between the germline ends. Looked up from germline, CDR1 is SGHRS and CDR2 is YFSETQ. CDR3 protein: CASSLEGVEKLFF. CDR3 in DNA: TGCGCCAGCAGCTTGGAAGGGGTTGAAAAACTGTTTTTT.

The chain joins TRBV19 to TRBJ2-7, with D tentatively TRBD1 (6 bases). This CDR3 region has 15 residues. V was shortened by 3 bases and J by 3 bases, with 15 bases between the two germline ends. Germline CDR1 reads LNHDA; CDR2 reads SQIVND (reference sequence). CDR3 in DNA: TGTGCCAGTAGTATGAGGGGGATTAGCAGCTACGAGCAGTACTTC. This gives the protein CASSMRGISSYEQYF.

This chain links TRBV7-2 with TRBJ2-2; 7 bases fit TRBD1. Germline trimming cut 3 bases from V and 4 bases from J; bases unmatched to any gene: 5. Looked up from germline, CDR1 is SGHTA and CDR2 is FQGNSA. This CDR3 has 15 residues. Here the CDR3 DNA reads TGTGCCAGCAGCTTGATTGGGACAGCCACCGGGGAGCTGTTTTTT. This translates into CASSLIGTATGELFF.

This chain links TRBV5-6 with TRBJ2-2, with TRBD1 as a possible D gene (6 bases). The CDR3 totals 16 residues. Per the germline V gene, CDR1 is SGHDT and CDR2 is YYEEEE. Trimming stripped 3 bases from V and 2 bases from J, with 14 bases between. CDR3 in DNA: TGTGCCAGCAGCTCCGGACAGTACCCTAACACCGGGGAGCTGTTTTTT. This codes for CASSSGQYPNTGELFF.

The CDR3 bases are TGTGCCAGCAGCTCACTAGGGGGCAGCTCGGGGGAGCAGTACTTC. Translating it yields CASSSLGGSSGEQYF. V usage is TRBV5-5 and J usage is TRBJ2-7; 7 bases map to TRBD1. The germline gives CDR1 SGHKS, CDR2 YYEKEE (reference sequence). Trimming removed 3 bases from V and 7 bases from J; junction bases left unmatched: 13. The CDR3 has 15 residues.

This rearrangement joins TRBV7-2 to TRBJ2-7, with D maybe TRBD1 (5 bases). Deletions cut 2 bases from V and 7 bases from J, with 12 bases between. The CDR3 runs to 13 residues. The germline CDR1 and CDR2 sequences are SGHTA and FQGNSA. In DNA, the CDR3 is TGTGCCAGCAGCTTAAAAGGGGCACAGGAGCAGTACTTC. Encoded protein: CASSLKGAQEQYF.

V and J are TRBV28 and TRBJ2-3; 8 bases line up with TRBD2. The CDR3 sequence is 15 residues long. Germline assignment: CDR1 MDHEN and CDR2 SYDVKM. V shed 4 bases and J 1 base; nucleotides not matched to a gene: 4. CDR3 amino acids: CASSSPGGGTDTQYF. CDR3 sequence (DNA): TGTGCCAGCAGTTCTCCGGGGGGGGGCACAGATACGCAGTATTTT.

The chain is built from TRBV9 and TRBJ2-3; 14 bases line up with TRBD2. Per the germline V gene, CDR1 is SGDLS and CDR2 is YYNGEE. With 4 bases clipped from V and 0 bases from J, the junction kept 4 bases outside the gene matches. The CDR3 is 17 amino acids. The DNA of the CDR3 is TGTGCCAGCAGCCCCGGACTAGCGGGGGGTAGCACAGATACGCAGTATTTT. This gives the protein CASSPGLAGGSTDTQYF. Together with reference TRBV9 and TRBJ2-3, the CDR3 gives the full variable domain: DSGVTQTPKHLITATGQRVTLRCSPRSGDLSVYWYQQSLDQGLQFLIQYYNGEERAKGNILERFSAQQFPDLHSELNLSSLELGDSALYFCASSPGLAGGSTDTQYFGPGTRLTVL.

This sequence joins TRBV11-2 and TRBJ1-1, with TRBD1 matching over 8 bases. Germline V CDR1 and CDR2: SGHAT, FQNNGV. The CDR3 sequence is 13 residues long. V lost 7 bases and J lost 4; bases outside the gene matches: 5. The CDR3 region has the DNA TGTGCCAGCACCGGACAGGGTCTCACTGAAGCTTTCTTT. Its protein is CASTGQGLTEAFF.

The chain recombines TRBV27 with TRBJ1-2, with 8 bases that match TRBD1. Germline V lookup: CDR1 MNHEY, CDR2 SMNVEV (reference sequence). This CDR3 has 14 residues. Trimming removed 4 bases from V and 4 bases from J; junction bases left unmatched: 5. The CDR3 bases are TGTGCCAGCAGTTCCCTAACAGGGGGCTATGGCTACACCTTC. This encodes CASSSLTGGYGYTF.